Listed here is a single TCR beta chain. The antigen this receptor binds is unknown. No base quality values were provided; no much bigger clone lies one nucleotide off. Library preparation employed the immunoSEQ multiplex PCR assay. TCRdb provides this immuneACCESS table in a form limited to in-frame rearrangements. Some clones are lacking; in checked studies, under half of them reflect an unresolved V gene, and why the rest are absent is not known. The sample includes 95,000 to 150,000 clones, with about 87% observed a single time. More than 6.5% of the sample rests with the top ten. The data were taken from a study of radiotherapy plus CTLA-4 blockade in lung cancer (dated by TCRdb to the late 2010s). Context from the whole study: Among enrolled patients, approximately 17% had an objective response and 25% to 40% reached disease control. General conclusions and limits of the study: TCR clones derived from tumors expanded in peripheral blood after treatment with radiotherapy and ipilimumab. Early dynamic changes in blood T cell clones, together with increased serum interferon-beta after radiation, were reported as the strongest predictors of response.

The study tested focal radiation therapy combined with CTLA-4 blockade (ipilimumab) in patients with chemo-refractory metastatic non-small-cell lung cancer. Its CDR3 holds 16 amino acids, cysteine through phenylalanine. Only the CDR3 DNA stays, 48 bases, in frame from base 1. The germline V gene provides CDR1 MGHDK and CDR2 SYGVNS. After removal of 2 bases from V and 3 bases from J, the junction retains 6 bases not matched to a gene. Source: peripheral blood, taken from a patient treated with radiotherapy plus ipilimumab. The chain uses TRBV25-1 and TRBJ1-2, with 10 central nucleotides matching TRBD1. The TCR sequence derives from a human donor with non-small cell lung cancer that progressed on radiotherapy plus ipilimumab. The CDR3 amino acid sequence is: CASSEAGQGKDYGYTF. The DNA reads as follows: TGTGCCAGCAGTGAAGCGGGACAGGGGAAGGACTATGGCTACACCTTC.